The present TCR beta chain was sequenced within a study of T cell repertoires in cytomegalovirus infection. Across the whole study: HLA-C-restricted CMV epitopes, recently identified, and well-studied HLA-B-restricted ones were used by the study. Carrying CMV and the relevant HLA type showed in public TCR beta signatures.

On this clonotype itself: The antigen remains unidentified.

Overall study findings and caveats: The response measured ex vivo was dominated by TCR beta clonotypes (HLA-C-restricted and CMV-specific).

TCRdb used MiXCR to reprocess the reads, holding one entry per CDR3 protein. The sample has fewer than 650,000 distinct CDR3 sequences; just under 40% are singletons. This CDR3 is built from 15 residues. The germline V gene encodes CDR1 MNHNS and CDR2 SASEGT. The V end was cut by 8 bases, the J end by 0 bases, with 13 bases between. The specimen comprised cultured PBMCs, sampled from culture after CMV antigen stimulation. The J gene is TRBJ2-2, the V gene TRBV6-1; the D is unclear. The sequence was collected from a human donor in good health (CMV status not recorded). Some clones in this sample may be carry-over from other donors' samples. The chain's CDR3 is CASSVGRANTGELFF. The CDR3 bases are TGTGCCAGCTCTGTGGGTCGTGCGAACACCGGGGAGCTGTTTTTT.